The 14 T cell receptor beta chains given below trace back to one sample, sequenced in a study of T cell responses to AZD1222 COVID-19 vaccine. Assay used: immunoSEQ multiplex PCR; TCRdb lists only in-frame clones, some missing. The table shows 110,000 to 150,000 clones, with roughly 90% occurring only once. Source: peripheral blood, taken 28 days after the second AZD1222 dose. The receptors stem from an adult who received the AZD1222 COVID-19 vaccine.

The chain joins TRBV7-2 to TRBJ1-3; D is perhaps TRBD1 (5 bases). The V and J ends lost 5 bases and 8 bases respectively, with 19 bases between them. The germline gives CDR1 SGHTA, CDR2 FQGNSA. The CDR3 length is 15 residues. The CDR3 sequence: CASSPLSRGVHTIYF. CDR3 nucleotides: TGTGCCAGCAGCCCCTTATCCCGGGGGGTGCACACCATATATTTT.

V is TRBV5-4 and J is TRBJ2-3, with 10 bases lining up with TRBD2. V lost 3 bases to trimming and J lost 3 bases; unmatched junction nucleotides: 7. The germline V gene has CDR1 SGHNT and CDR2 YYREEE (reference sequence). The CDR3 runs 16 residues. As DNA, the CDR3 is TGTGCCAGCAGCTCAACAGCGGGAGGGAGAACAGATACGCAGTATTTT. Translated: CASSSTAGGRTDTQYF.

The gene calls are TRBV29-1 and TRBJ2-1, with 7 nucleotides matching TRBD1. Germline V gene sequence: CDR1 SQVTM, CDR2 ANQGSEA. This CDR3 region has 13 residues. The V segment lost 3 bases and the J segment 6 bases; nucleotides outside the gene matches: 5. The CDR3 nucleotides read TGCAGCGTTGACAGACAGGGACCCAATGAGCAGTTCTTC. Amino acids: CSVDRQGPNEQFF.

The rearrangement links TRBV6-2 or TRBV6-3 to TRBJ1-1, with D uncertain. CDR3 length: 14 amino acids. The V gene lost 2 bases and the J gene lost 4 bases, with 11 bases spanning the gap. Germline V CDR1 and CDR2: MNHEY, SVGEGT. The CDR3 coding sequence is TGTGCCAGCAGTTACGGGATAGATGGCACTGAAGCTTTCTTT. Translation: CASSYGIDGTEAFF.

V and J are TRBV6-5 and TRBJ2-7, with TRBD2 identical over 7 bases. With 0 bases clipped from V and 6 bases from J, the junction kept 8 bases outside the gene matches. This CDR3 region has 15 residues. Germline CDR1 MNHEY, CDR2 SVGAGI. The CDR3 sequence: CASSYSFAGASEQYF. For the CDR3, the DNA is TGTGCCAGCAGTTACTCATTTGCGGGAGCAAGCGAGCAGTACTTC.

The chain is built from TRBV29-1 and TRBJ1-2; D gene uncertain. The germline CDR1 and CDR2 sequences are SQVTM and ANQGSEA. The V and J ends lost 3 bases and 6 bases respectively, with 14 bases between them. The CDR3 spans 13 residues. In DNA form, the CDR3 reads TGCAGCGTTGAGCGAAGGGTTGGAGATGGCTACACCTTC. Amino acid sequence: CSVERRVGDGYTF.

The chain carries TRBV6-5 and TRBJ1-3; no definite D call. Germline V gene lookup returns CDR1 MNHEY and CDR2 SVGAGI. V dropped 6 bases and J dropped 4 bases, with 7 bases sitting between them. This CDR3 contains 12 residues. CDR3 in DNA: TGTGCCAGCAGAGGATCCGGAAACACCATATATTTT. Residues: CASRGSGNTIYF.

The chain links TRBV6-5 to TRBJ1-3, with 8 bases lining up with TRBD1. Trimming at V came to 5 bases and at J to 9 bases, leaving 9 bases not matched to a gene. Germline V lookup: CDR1 MNHEY, CDR2 SVGAGI. The CDR3 spans 14 residues. The CDR3 bases are TGTGCCAGCAGTACGACGGACAGGGCCGTCACCATATATTTT. This codes for CASSTTDRAVTIYF.

The rearrangement links TRBV19 to TRBJ2-2; a possible D gene is TRBD2 (5 bases). The CDR3 has 13 amino acids. Trimming shortened V by 3 bases and J by 7 bases, and 9 bases separated the two germline ends. Germline V gene data show CDR1 as LNHDA and CDR2 as SQIVND (reference sequence). The CDR3 reads CASSIRERGELFF. DNA of the CDR3: TGTGCCAGTAGTATTAGGGAGCGCGGGGAGCTGTTTTTT.

The chain is built from TRBV5-1 and TRBJ2-3, with 15 bases that match TRBD2. With 0 bases clipped from V and 4 bases from J, the junction kept 9 bases outside the gene matches. The germline V gene has CDR1 SGHRS and CDR2 YFSETQ. This CDR3 is built from 19 residues. The CDR3 reads CASSLAGRTSGRGADTQYF. In DNA, the CDR3 is TGCGCCAGCAGCTTGGCCGGAAGGACTAGCGGGAGGGGCGCAGATACGCAGTATTTT.

The chain employs TRBV5-1 and TRBJ2-2; the match to TRBD1 covers 9 bases. V gave up 0 bases and J gave up 5 bases; unmatched junction bases: 2. CDR1 SGHRS and CDR2 YFSETQ come from the germline V gene. The CDR3 consists of 15 residues. CDR3 sequence reads: CASSLGQGETGELFF. Here the CDR3 DNA reads TGCGCCAGCAGCTTGGGACAGGGGGAAACCGGGGAGCTGTTTTTT.

This clone was recorded once. The J gene is TRBJ2-1, the V gene TRBV24-1; weak D call: TRBD1 (6 bases). V was cut by 5 bases and J by 10 bases, with 11 bases left in between. Looked up from germline, CDR1 is KGHDR and CDR2 is SFDVKD. The CDR3 is 12 residues long. In nucleotides, the CDR3 is TGTGCCACCAGTGCCCGCAGGGGCGAGCAGTTCTTC. It codes for CATSARRGEQFF.

The J gene is TRBJ2-4, the V gene TRBV7-2; 10 nucleotides agree with TRBD2. This CDR3 region has 16 residues. V lost 5 bases, J lost 4 bases, and 8 bases stayed unmatched. CDR1 and CDR2 (germline): SGHTA, FQGNSA. CDR3 DNA sequence: TGTGCCAGCAGCGTAATCTCAGCGGGAGGGAAAAACATTCAGTACTTC. It codes for CASSVISAGGKNIQYF.

This clone was detected only once. This rearrangement joins TRBV4-3 to TRBJ2-7; D remains ambiguous. The length of the CDR3 is 15 residues. CDR1 and CDR2 from the germline V gene are LGHNA and YSLEER. V dropped 0 bases and J dropped 2 bases, with 11 bases sitting between them. This chain's CDR3 is CASSQETRAPYEQYF. The CDR3, as DNA: TGCGCCAGCAGCCAAGAGACCCGGGCCCCCTACGAGCAGTACTTC.